Sequencing of this TCR beta chain was carried out in a study of CXCR3-negative and CXCR3-positive naive CD8 T cells. Regarding the study as a whole: For CXCR3-positive naive cells, TRB CDR3s were more hydrophobic than those of CXCR3-negative naive cells.

To note about this clonotype: Its specificity is unknown.

The authors prepared UMI-labeled TRB cDNA libraries by 5' RACE. Following a re-call of the 5' RACE reads, TCRdb has one entry per CDR3 protein and lacks DNA. This listing includes approximately 140,000 distinct CDR3 sequences. The germline CDR1 and CDR2 sequences are SGHTA and FQGNSA. This CDR3 comprises 15 residues. This chain uses TRBV7-2 with TRBJ2-1. Sequences were obtained from naive CXCR3+ CD8+ T cells from blood. The subset denotes: CD45RO-CCR7+CD27+CD95- naive CD8+ T cells expressing CXCR3 (TNR3+). The clonotype was recovered from a human donor in good health. Some clones in this sample may be carry-over from other donors' samples. CDR3: CASSIPEDVDNEQFF.